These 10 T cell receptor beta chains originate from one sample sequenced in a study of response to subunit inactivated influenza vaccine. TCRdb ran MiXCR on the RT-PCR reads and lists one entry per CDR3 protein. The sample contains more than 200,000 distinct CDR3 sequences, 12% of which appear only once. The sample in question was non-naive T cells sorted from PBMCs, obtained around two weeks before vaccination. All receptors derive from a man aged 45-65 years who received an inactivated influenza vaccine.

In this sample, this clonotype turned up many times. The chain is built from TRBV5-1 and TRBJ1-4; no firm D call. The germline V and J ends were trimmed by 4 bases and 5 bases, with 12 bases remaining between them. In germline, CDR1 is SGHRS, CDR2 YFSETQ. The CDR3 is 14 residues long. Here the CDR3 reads CASSPGGRNEKLFF. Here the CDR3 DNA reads TGCGCCAGCAGCCCCGGAGGCCGGAATGAAAAACTGTTTTTT.

DNA of the CDR3: TGTGCCAGCAGTTTAAGGGGAGGGATAACAGACTACAACATTCAGTACTTC. This encodes CASSLRGGITDYNIQYF. This chain connects TRBV12-3 or TRBV12-4 to TRBJ2-4; 7 bases line up with TRBD2. The junction had 14 bases not matched to a gene; V was cut back by 2 bases and J by 7 bases. This CDR3 has 17 amino acids.

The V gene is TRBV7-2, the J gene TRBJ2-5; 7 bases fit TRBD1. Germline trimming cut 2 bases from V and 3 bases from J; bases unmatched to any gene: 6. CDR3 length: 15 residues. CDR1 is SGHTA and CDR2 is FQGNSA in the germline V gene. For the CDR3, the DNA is TGTGCCAGCAGCTTAATGGGACAGAGAAAAGAGACCCAGTACTTC. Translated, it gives CASSLMGQRKETQYF.

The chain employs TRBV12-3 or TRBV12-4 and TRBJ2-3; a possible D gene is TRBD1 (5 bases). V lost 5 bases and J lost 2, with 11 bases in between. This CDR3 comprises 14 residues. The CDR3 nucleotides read TGTGCCAGCAGTGGGTTCGGACACACAGATACGCAGTATTTT. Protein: CASSGFGHTDTQYF.

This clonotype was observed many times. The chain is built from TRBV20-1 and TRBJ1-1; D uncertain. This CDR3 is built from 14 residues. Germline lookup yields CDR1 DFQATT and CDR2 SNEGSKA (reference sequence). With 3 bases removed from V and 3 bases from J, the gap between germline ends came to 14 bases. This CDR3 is CSASRSDGDTEAFF. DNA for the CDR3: TGCAGTGCTAGTCGGTCAGACGGCGACACTGAAGCTTTCTTT.

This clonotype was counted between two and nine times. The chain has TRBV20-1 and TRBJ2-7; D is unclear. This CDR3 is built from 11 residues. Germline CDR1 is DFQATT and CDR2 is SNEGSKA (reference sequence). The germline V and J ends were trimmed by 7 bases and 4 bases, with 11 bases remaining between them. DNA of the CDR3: TGCAGTGTGGGCCAACTATACGAGCAGTACTTC. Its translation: CSVGQLYEQYF.

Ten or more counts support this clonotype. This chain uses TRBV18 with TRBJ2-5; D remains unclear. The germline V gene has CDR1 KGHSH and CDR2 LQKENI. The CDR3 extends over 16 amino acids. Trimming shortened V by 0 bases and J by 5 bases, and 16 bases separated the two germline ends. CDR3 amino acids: CASSPPTRAGFETQYF. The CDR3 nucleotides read TGTGCCAGCTCACCACCGACACGTGCTGGGTTCGAGACCCAGTACTTC.

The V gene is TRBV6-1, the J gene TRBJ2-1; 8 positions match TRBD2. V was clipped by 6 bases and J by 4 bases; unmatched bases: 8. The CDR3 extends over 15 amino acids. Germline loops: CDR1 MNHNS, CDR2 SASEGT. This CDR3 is CASRTGLVGYNEQFF. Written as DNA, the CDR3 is TGTGCCAGCAGAACGGGACTAGTCGGGTACAATGAGCAGTTCTTC.

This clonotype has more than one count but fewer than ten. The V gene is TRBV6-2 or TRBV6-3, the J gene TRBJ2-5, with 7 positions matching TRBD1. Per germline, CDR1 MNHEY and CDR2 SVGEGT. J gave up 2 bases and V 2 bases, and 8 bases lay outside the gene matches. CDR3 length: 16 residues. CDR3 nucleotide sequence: TGTGCCAGCAGTTACAGTGGACAGGATCATCAAGAGACCCAGTACTTC. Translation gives CASSYSGQDHQETQYF.

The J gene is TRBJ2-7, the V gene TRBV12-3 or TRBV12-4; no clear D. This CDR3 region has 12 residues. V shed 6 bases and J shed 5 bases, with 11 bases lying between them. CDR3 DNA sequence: TGTGCCAGCAGAGAGTGGCCCGACGAGCAGTACTTC. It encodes CASREWPDEQYF.